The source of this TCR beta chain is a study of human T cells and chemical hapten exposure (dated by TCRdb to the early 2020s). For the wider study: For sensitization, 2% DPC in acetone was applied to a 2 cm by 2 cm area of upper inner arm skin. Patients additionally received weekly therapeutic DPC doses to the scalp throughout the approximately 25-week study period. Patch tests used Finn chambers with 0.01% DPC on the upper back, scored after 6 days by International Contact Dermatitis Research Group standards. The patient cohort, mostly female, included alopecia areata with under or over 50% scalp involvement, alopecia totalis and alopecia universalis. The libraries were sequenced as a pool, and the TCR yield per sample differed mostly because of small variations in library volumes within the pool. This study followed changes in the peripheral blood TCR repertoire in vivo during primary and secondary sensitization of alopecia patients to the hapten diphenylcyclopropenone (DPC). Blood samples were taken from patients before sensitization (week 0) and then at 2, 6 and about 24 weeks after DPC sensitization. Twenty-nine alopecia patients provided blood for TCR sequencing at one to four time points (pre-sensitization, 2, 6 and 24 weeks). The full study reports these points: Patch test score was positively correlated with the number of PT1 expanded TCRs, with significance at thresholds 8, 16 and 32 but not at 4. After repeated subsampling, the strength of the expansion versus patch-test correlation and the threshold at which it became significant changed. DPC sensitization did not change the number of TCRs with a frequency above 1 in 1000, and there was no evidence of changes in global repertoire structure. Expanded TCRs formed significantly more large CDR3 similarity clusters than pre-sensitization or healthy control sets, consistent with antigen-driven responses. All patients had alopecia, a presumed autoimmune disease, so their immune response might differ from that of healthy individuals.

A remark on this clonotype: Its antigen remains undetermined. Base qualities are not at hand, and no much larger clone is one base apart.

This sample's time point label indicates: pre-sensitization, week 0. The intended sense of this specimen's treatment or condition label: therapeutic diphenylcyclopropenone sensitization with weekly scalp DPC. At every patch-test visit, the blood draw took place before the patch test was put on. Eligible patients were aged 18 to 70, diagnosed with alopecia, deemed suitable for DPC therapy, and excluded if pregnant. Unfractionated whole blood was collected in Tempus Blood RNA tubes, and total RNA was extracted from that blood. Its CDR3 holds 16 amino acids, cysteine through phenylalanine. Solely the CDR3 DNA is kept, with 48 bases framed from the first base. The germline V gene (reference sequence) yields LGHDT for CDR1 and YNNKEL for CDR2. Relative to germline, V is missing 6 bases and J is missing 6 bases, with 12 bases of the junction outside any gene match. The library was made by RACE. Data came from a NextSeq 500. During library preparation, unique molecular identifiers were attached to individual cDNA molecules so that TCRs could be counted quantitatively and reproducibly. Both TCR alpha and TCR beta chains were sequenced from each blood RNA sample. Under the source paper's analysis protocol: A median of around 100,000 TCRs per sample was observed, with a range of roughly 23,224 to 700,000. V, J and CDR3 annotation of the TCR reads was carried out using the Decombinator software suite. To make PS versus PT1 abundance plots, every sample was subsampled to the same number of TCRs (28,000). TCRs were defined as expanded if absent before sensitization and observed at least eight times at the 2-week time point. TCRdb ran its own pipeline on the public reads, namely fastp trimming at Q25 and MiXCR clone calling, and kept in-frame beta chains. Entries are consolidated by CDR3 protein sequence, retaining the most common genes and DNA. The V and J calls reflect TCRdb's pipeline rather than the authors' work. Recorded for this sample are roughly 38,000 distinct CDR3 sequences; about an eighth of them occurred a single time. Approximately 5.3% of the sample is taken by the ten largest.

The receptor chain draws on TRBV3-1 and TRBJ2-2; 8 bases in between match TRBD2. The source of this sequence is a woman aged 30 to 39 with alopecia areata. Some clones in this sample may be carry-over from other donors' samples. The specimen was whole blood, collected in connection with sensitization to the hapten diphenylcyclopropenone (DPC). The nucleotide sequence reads TGTGCCAGCAGTCAATCGGGACTAGTCAAGGCCGGGGAGCTGTTTTTT. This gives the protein CASSQSGLVKAGELFF.